This is a list of T cell receptor beta chains from one sample in a study of blood T cell repertoires in COVID-19. The method was immunoSEQ multiplex PCR; TCRdb's version includes in-frame clones alone and lacks a portion of them. Among about 39,000 clones listed, around four fifths were seen once. Sequenced material: peripheral blood. Source of these receptors: a human donor in a cohort sampled during active or convalescent COVID-19. The donor label of this sample is uncertain. CDR3s include the opening cysteine and the closing phenylalanine or tryptophan. Fields, in order: V gene, clone size, D gene, J gene, CDR3 protein, CDR3 DNA. D genes are given only for firm matches. Only part of the rows carry a size: once, few, many, or a class if the clone is expanded.

V: TRBV7-7; size: few; D: TRBD2; J: TRBJ2-7; CDR3: CASSLGAETSGLTYEQYF; DNA: TGTGCTAGCAGCCTAGGAGCAGAGACTAGCGGGCTTACCTACGAGCAGTACTTC
V: TRBV5-6; size: NA; D: NA; J: TRBJ2-5; CDR3: CASSPLGASTQYF; DNA: TGTGCCAGCAGCCCCCTGGGGGCCTCGACCCAGTACTTC
V: TRBV6-5; size: NA; D: TRBD2; J: TRBJ2-1; CDR3: CASLIAGPYNEQFF; DNA: TGTGCCAGCCTTATAGCGGGACCCTACAATGAGCAGTTCTTC
V: TRBV6-1; size: NA; D: TRBD2; J: TRBJ2-1; CDR3: CASSERSGGGNEQFF; DNA: TGTGCCAGCAGTGAAAGAAGCGGGGGGGGCAATGAGCAGTTCTTC
V: TRBV5-1; size: NA; D: NA; J: TRBJ2-7; CDR3: CASSLGPESSYEQYF; DNA: TGCGCCAGCAGCTTGGGGCCAGAAAGCTCCTACGAGCAGTACTTC
V: TRBV10-3; size: NA; D: TRBD2; J: TRBJ2-2; CDR3: CAIKSGTSGRNTGELFF; DNA: TGTGCCATCAAGTCCGGGACTAGCGGGAGGAACACCGGGGAGCTGTTTTTT
V: TRBV6-5; size: NA; D: NA; J: TRBJ1-2; CDR3: CASSYSTGTNYGYTF; DNA: TGTGCCAGCAGTTACTCAACAGGGACCAACTATGGCTACACCTTC
V: TRBV7-9; size: NA; D: NA; J: TRBJ2-3; CDR3: CASSTGPTGAQYF; DNA: TGTGCCAGCAGCACCGGGCCCACGGGGGCGCAGTATTTT
V: TRBV27; size: NA; D: NA; J: TRBJ1-3; CDR3: CASSIFRENTIYF; DNA: TGTGCCAGCAGTATCTTCAGGGAAAACACCATATATTTT
V: TRBV28; size: NA; D: NA; J: TRBJ1-4; CDR3: CASSNSRTLKKLFF; DNA: TGTGCCAGCAGTAATTCCAGAACCCTGAAAAAACTGTTTTTT
V: TRBV11-2; size: NA; D: TRBD2; J: TRBJ2-1; CDR3: CASSSRLAYNEQFF; DNA: TGTGCCAGCAGCTCCCGACTAGCTTACAATGAGCAGTTCTTC
V: TRBV7-2; size: few; D: TRBD2; J: TRBJ2-1; CDR3: CASSLEGTSGRFYNEQFF; DNA: TGTGCCAGCAGCTTAGAGGGGACTAGCGGGAGATTCTACAATGAGCAGTTCTTC
V: TRBV23-1; size: NA; D: NA; J: TRBJ2-7; CDR3: CASSHNRARHGMQYF; DNA: TGCGCCAGCAGTCACAACAGGGCCCGCCATGGGATGCAGTACTTC
V: TRBV15; size: NA; D: NA; J: TRBJ1-5; CDR3: CATSPGDSNQPQHF; DNA: TGTGCCACCAGCCCCGGGGATAGCAATCAGCCCCAGCATTTT
V: TRBV10-3; size: few; D: TRBD2; J: TRBJ2-7; CDR3: CAISEPLAGSSYEQYF; DNA: TGTGCCATCAGTGAGCCTCTAGCGGGGAGCTCCTACGAGCAGTACTTC
V: TRBV19; size: NA; D: NA; J: TRBJ2-3; CDR3: CASSKLRLADTQYF; DNA: TGTGCCAGTAGTAAATTGAGATTGGCAGATACGCAGTATTTT
V: TRBV5-6; size: once; D: TRBD1; J: TRBJ1-2; CDR3: CASSVPGQGIYGYTF; DNA: TGTGCCAGCAGCGTTCCGGGACAGGGGATCTATGGCTACACCTTC